Here is one T cell receptor (beta chain) with its context. This CDR3 comprises 12 residues. Between the trimmed V and J ends, which lost 10 bases and 3 bases, there was a span of 12 bases. This specimen comes from a study of blood T cell repertoires in COVID-19. Background on the study: Sites across the United States, Italy and Spain contributed samples from acute and convalescent COVID-19. T cells, B-cell-depleted T cells, or PBMCs provided the cDNA or gDNA that served as material.

Measured with immunoSEQ multiplex PCR; TCRdb has only the in-frame clones, and not every one. The sample includes approximately 200,000 clones, more than 80% of them seen just once. Participant reports of clinical history set cohort assignment. J is TRBJ1-1 and V is TRBV12-3 or TRBV12-4, with a tentative D call TRBD1 (6 bases). Sequencing input: PBMCs or T cells enriched from blood (not recorded which). This TCR was recovered from a woman between 18 and 29 years old in a cohort exposed to, infected with or recovered from COVID-19 (not recorded which). CDR3 nucleotides: TGTGCCACCACCACAGGGTACACTGAAGCTTTCTTT. It specifies CATTTGYTEAFF.